These T cell receptor beta chains were read from a single sample in a study of T cells in lung cancer brain metastases. Here immunoSEQ multiplex PCR was the method, and the copy in TCRdb shows in-frame clones only, minus some. The sample consists of fewer than 7,000 clones, 70% to 90% of them appearing once. The source material was tumor tissue from the primary lung tumor. The receptor source for this set is a man between 65 and 80 years old with non-small cell lung cancer. Each CDR3 is given without its conserved first and last residue. Each record gives: J gene, V gene, CDR3 protein.

J gene: TRBJ1-2; V gene: TRBV27; CDR3 protein: ASSLSGYDGYT
J gene: TRBJ2-5; V gene: TRBV5-4; CDR3 protein: ASSLGLWETQY
J gene: TRBJ1-4; V gene: TRBV30; CDR3 protein: AWTIGTGLFNEKLF
J gene: TRBJ2-1; V gene: TRBV5-4; CDR3 protein: ASSRLLTSGINEQF
J gene: TRBJ1-2; V gene: TRBV5-4; CDR3 protein: ASSLGTRDSGNGYT
J gene: TRBJ1-5; V gene: TRBV5-6; CDR3 protein: ASSLWGQGNQPQH
J gene: TRBJ2-2; V gene: TRBV5-1; CDR3 protein: ASSLGTGGYVTGELF
J gene: TRBJ1-2; V gene: TRBV25-1; CDR3 protein: ASSESRGYT
J gene: TRBJ1-1; V gene: TRBV2; CDR3 protein: ASSGRQGGSAF
J gene: TRBJ2-7; V gene: TRBV30; CDR3 protein: AWSRLLTGGARQY
J gene: TRBJ1-1; V gene: TRBV6-5; CDR3 protein: ASTQGGIGAF
J gene: TRBJ2-3; V gene: TRBV5-5; CDR3 protein: ASSFLSDTQY
J gene: TRBJ2-3; V gene: TRBV7-9; CDR3 protein: ASSLEISTDTQY
J gene: TRBJ1-4; V gene: TRBV6-1; CDR3 protein: ASSTDRGREKLF
J gene: TRBJ1-2; V gene: TRBV6-5; CDR3 protein: ASRTVDGYGYT
J gene: TRBJ2-7; V gene: TRBV7-6; CDR3 protein: ASSPSTGWNYEQY
J gene: TRBJ1-5; V gene: TRBV7-2; CDR3 protein: ASSLMRYQPQH
J gene: TRBJ1-2; V gene: TRBV19; CDR3 protein: ASSIRENYGYT
J gene: TRBJ2-3; V gene: TRBV4-1; CDR3 protein: ASSQDPQVDTQY
J gene: TRBJ2-7; V gene: TRBV7-9; CDR3 protein: ASSLEGPRSYEQY
J gene: TRBJ2-3; V gene: TRBV14; CDR3 protein: ASSDHRAWGTDTQY
J gene: TRBJ1-2; V gene: TRBV23-1; CDR3 protein: ASKGADLSWHNYGYT
J gene: TRBJ2-7; V gene: TRBV5-1; CDR3 protein: ASSLFDRVYEQY
J gene: TRBJ2-2; V gene: TRBV30; CDR3 protein: AWSPGTSNTGELF
J gene: TRBJ1-6; V gene: TRBV30; CDR3 protein: AWGQGSNSPLH
J gene: TRBJ2-5; V gene: TRBV7-9; CDR3 protein: ASSFPEAGGPGETQY
J gene: TRBJ1-2; V gene: TRBV5-1; CDR3 protein: ASSSWTVDYGYT
J gene: TRBJ2-1; V gene: TRBV6-4; CDR3 protein: ASSDYGDEQF
J gene: TRBJ1-3; V gene: TRBV4-1; CDR3 protein: ASSQDQGSGNTIY
J gene: TRBJ1-3; V gene: TRBV7-9; CDR3 protein: ASRTGGGNTIY
J gene: TRBJ1-3; V gene: TRBV14; CDR3 protein: ASSHVGQGAGNTIY
J gene: TRBJ1-5; V gene: TRBV5-1; CDR3 protein: TSSTSTGESSPQH
J gene: TRBJ1-2; V gene: TRBV19; CDR3 protein: ASSFRSQGNYGYT
J gene: TRBJ2-7; V gene: TRBV6-5; CDR3 protein: ASRSNPGGSSYEQY
J gene: TRBJ1-4; V gene: TRBV11-2; CDR3 protein: ASSPRIGGPNEKLF
J gene: TRBJ1-5; V gene: TRBV27; CDR3 protein: ASSTRQGYNQPQH
J gene: TRBJ1-3; V gene: TRBV7-9; CDR3 protein: ASSLVTGLGNTIY
J gene: TRBJ1-4; V gene: TRBV6-5; CDR3 protein: ASRGGGSEKLF
J gene: TRBJ2-1; V gene: TRBV5-4; CDR3 protein: ASRDGGSPYNEQF
J gene: TRBJ2-4; V gene: TRBV27; CDR3 protein: ASAPRDRNIQY
J gene: TRBJ2-1; V gene: TRBV7-8; CDR3 protein: ASSLEISYGTFPSEEQF
J gene: TRBJ2-1; V gene: TRBV4-2; CDR3 protein: ASSQGGNEQF
J gene: TRBJ2-7; V gene: TRBV2; CDR3 protein: ASSAGPYEQY
J gene: TRBJ1-2; V gene: TRBV7-9; CDR3 protein: ASSFGQGGSGYT
J gene: TRBJ1-2; V gene: TRBV7-2; CDR3 protein: ASSPPSAGGYGYT
J gene: TRBJ2-7; V gene: TRBV19; CDR3 protein: ASSSGTFYEQY
J gene: TRBJ1-1; V gene: TRBV9; CDR3 protein: ASSVGVQGDTEAF
J gene: TRBJ2-4; V gene: TRBV13; CDR3 protein: ASSLRGTRRY
J gene: TRBJ2-2; V gene: TRBV29-1; CDR3 protein: SAGTGTGELF